This TCR beta chain derives from a study of blood T cell repertoires in COVID-19. Study-wide context: PBMCs, B-cell-depleted T cells, or T cells provided the cDNA or gDNA that made up the material.

The assay was immunoSEQ multiplex PCR, and TCRdb's table has in-frame clones only and misses some. The repertoire includes a few hundred thousand clones, roughly 81% of them detected once, and under 7% sits in the top ten. Individuals drawn from approximately 26 US areas were about 18 to 90 years old. Researchers sorted participants into cohorts using their self-reported clinical history. Within 2 weeks before study entry, exposed participants met a COVID-19 case. This receptor was identified in a woman aged 45 to 65 who had been exposed to COVID-19. Sequenced material: PBMCs or T cells enriched from blood (not recorded which).

In nucleotides, the CDR3 is TGTGCCAGCAGGAGGGACAGCCTAGAGACCCAGTACTTC. This translates into CASRRDSLETQYF. This chain links TRBV2 with TRBJ2-5; 7 bases are a match to TRBD1. The CDR3 sequence is 13 residues long. Germline lookup yields CDR1 SNHLY and CDR2 FYNNEI. The junction had 5 bases not matched to a gene; V was cut back by 6 bases and J by 4 bases.